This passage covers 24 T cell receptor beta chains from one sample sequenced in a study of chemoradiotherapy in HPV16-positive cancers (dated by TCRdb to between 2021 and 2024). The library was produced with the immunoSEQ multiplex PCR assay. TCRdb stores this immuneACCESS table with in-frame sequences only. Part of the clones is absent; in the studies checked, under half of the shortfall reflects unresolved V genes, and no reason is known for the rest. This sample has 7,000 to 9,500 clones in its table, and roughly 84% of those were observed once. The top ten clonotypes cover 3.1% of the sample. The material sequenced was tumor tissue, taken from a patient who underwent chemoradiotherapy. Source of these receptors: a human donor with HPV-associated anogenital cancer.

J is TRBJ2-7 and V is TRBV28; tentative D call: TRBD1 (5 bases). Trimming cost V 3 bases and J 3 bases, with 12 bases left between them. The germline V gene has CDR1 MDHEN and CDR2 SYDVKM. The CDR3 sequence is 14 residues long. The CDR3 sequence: CASSFGQVRYEQYF. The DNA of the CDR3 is TGTGCCAGCAGTTTCGGACAAGTTCGCTACGAGCAGTACTTC.

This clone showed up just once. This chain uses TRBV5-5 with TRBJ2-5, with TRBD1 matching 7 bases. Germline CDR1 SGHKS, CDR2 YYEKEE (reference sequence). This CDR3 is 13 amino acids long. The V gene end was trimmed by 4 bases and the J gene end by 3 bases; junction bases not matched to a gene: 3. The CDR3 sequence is CASSIGTEETQYF. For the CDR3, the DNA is TGTGCCAGCAGCATAGGGACAGAAGAGACCCAGTACTTC.

The CDR3 protein is CASSPLLSGEDGELFF. The CDR3 DNA follows: TGTGCCAGCTCACCTCTATTGTCAGGGGAGGACGGGGAGCTGTTTTTT. J is TRBJ2-2 and V is TRBV18; D could derive from TRBD1 or TRBD2 (6 bases each). V lost 3 bases and J lost 7, with 18 bases in between. The CDR3 loop spans 16 amino acids. Germline V CDR1 and CDR2: KGHSH, LQKENI.

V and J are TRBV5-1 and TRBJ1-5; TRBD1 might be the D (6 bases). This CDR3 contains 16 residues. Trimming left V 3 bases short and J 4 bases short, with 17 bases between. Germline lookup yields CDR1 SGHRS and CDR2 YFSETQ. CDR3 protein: CASSSSWGAGNQPQHF. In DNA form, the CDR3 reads TGCGCCAGCAGCTCTTCGTGGGGGGCAGGAAATCAGCCCCAGCATTTT.

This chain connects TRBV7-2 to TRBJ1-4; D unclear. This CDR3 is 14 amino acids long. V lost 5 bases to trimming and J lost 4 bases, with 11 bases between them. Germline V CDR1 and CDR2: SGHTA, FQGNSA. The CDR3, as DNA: TGTGCCAGCAGCCCCGCAGACTATAATGAAAAACTGTTTTTT. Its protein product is CASSPADYNEKLFF.

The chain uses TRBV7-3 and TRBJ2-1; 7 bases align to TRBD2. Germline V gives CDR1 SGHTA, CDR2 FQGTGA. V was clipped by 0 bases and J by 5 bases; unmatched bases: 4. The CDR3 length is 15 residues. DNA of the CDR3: TGTGCCAGCAGCTTAACGGGGGGGGTTAACAATGAGCAGTTCTTC. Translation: CASSLTGGVNNEQFF.

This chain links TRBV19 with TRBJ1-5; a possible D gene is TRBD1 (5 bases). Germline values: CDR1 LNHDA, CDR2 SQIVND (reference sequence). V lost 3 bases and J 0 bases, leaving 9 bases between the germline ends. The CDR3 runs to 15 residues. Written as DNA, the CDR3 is TGTGCCAGTAGTATGTGGGGGGTTAGCAATCAGCCCCAGCATTTT. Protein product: CASSMWGVSNQPQHF.

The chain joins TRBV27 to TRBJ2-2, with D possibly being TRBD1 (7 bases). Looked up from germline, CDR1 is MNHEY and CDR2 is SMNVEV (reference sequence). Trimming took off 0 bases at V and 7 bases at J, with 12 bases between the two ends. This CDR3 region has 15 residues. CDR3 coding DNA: TGTGCCAGCAGTTTATCGATCCAGGGGGGCGGGGAGCTGTTTTTT. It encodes CASSLSIQGGGELFF.

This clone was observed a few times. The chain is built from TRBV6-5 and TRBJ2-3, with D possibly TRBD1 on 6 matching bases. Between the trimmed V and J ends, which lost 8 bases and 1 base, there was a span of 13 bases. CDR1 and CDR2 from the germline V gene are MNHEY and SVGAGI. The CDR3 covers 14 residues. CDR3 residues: CASGGRGGTDTQYF. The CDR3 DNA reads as TGTGCCAGCGGCGGCAGGGGCGGCACAGATACGCAGTATTTT.

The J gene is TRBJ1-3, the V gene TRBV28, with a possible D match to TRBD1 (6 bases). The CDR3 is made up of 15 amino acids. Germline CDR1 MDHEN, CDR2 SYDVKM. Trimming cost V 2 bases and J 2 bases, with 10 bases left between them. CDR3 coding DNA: TGTGCCAGCAGTTTACCGAACAGGGCTGGAAACACCATATATTTT. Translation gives CASSLPNRAGNTIYF.

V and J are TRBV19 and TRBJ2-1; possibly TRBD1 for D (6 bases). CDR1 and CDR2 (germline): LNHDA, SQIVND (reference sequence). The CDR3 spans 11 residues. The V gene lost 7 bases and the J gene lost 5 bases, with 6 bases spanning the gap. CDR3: CASNRDNEQFF. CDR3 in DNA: TGTGCCAGTAACAGGGACAATGAGCAGTTCTTC.

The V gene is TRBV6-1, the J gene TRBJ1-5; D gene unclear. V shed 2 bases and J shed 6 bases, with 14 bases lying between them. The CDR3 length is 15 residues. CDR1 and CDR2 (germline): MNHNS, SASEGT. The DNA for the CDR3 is TGTGCCAGCAGTGAATATGCGGGTATGGGTCAGCCCCAGCATTTT. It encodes CASSEYAGMGQPQHF.

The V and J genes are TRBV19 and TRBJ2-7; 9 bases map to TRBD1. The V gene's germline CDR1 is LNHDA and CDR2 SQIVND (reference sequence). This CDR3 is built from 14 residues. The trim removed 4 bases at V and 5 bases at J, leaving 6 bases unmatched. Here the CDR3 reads CASSKNRGRDEQYF. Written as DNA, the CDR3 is TGTGCCAGTAGTAAAAACAGGGGGCGCGACGAGCAGTACTTC.

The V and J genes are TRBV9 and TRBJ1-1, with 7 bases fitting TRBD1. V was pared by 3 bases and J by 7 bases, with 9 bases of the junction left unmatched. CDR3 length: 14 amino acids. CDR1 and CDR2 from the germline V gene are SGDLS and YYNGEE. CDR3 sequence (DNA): TGTGCCAGCAGCGCCGCCCCAACAGGGGTTGAAGCTTTCTTT. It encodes CASSAAPTGVEAFF.

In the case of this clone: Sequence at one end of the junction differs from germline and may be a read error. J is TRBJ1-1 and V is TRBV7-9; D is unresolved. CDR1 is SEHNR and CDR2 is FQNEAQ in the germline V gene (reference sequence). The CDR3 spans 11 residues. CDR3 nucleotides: TGTGCCAGCAGCTTAGAACAGATTCAACCCTTT. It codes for CASSLEQIQPF.

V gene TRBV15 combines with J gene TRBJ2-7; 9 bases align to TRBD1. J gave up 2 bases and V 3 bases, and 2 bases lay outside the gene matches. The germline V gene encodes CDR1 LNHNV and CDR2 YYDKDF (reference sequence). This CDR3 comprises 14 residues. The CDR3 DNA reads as TGTGCCACCAGCAGCGGGACAGGGCCCTACGAGCAGTACTTC. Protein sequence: CATSSGTGPYEQYF.

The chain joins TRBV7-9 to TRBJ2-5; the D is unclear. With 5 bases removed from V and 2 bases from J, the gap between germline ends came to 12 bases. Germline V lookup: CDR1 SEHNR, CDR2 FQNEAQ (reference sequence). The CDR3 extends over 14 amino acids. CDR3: CASSQATLQETQYF. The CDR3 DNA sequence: TGTGCCAGCAGCCAAGCCACATTACAAGAGACCCAGTACTTC.

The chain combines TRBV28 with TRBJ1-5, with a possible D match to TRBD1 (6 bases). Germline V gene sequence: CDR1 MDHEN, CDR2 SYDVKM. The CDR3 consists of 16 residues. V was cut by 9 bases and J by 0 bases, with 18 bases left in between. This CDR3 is CASSRGGPYSNQPQHF. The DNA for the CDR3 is TGTGCCAGTAGTAGAGGGGGGCCGTATAGCAATCAGCCCCAGCATTTT.

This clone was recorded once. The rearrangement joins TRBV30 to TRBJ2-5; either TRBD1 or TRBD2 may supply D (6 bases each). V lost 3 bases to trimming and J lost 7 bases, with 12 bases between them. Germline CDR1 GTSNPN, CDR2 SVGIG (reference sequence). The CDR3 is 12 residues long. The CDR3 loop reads CAWREGGATQYF. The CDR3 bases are TGTGCCTGGAGGGAGGGGGGCGCGACCCAGTACTTC.

The CDR3 sequence: CASSLGRGAQETQYF. The CDR3 DNA sequence: TGTGCCAGTAGTCTTGGGCGGGGGGCCCAAGAGACCCAGTACTTC. The chain joins TRBV19 to TRBJ2-5, with 8 bases lining up with TRBD2. Trimming removed 5 bases from V and 1 base from J; junction bases left unmatched: 6. Germline V gives CDR1 LNHDA, CDR2 SQIVND (reference sequence). The CDR3 is 15 amino acids.

The CDR3 here is CASSVFRDRTEAFF. CDR3 bases: TGTGCCAGCAGCGTATTCCGGGACCGCACTGAAGCTTTCTTT. The chain links TRBV9 to TRBJ1-1; tentatively, D is TRBD1 (5 bases). The germline gives CDR1 SGDLS, CDR2 YYNGEE. This CDR3 is 14 amino acids long. V lost 1 base and J lost 4, with 11 bases in between.

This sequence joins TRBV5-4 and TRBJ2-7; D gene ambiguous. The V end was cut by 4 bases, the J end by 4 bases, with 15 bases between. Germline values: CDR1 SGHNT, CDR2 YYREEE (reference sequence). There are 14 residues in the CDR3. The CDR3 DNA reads TGTGCCAGCAGCGTCGACCCAAGTCCTTACGAGCAGTACTTC. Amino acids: CASSVDPSPYEQYF.

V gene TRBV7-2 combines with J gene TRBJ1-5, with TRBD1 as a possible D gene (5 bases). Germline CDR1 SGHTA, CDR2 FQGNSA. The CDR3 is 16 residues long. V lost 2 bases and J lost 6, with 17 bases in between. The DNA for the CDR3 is TGTGCCAGCAGCTTACGGGACGCAAGGAAGGGTCAGCCCCAGCATTTT. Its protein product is CASSLRDARKGQPQHF.

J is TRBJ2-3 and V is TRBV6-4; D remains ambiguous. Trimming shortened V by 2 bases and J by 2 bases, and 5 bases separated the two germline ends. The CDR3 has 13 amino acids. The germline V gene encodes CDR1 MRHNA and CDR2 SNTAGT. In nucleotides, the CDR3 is TGTGCCAGCAGTGACAGGGCCACAGATACGCAGTATTTT. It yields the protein CASSDRATDTQYF.